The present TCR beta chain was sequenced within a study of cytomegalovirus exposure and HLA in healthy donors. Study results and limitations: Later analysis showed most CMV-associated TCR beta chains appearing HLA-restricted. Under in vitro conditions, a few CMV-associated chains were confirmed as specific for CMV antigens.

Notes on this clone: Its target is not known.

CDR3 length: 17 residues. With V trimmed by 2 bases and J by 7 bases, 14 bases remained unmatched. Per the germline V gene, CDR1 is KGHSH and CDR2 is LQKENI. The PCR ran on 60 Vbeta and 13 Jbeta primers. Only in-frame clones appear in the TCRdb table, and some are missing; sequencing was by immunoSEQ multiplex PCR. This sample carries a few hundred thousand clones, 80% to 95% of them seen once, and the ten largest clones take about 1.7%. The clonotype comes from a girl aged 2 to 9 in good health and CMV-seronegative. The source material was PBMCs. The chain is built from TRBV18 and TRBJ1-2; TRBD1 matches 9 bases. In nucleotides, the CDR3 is TGTGCCAGCTCACCATACCAGGCGGGACAGGGTTACACTGGCTACACCTTC. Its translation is CASSPYQAGQGYTGYTF.